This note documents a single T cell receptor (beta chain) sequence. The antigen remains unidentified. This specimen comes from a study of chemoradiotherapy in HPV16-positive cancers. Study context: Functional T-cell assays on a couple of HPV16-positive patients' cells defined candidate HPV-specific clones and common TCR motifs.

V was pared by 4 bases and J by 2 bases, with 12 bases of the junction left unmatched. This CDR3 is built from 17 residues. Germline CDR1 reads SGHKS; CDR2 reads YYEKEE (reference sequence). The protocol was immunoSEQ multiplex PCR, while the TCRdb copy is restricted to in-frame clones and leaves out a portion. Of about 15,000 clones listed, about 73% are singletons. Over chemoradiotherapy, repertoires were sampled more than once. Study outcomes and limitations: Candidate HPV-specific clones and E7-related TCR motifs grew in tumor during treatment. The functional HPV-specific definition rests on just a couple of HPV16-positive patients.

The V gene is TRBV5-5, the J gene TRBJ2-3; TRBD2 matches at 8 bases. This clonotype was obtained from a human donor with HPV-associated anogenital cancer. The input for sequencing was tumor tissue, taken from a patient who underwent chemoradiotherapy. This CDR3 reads CASSPTHTSGYTDTQYF. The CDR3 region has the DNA TGTGCCAGCAGCCCAACCCACACTAGCGGATACACAGATACGCAGTATTTT.